This TCR beta chain emerged from a study of PD-1 blockade in classical Hodgkin lymphoma. The CDR3 totals 18 residues. Germline trimming cut 4 bases from V and 6 bases from J; bases unmatched to any gene: 10. The germline V gene has CDR1 MNHEY and CDR2 SMNVEV (reference sequence). A remark on this clone: Its cognate antigen is unknown.

With no exception, relapse followed autologous stem cell transplantation in all patients, and brentuximab vedotin exposure varied. Study outcomes and limitations: By C4D1, diversity of CD4+ TCRs had risen significantly, whereas that of CD8+ TCRs had not.

Assay: immunoSEQ multiplex PCR; the TCRdb copy retains only in-frame clones and omits some. The data show tens of thousands of clones, roughly 87% seen once. The specimen comprised peripheral blood mononuclear cells (PBMCs), sampled before the second cycle of nivolumab. The chain has TRBV27 and TRBJ2-2; 14 nucleotides align to TRBD2. The TCR comes from a human donor with classical Hodgkin lymphoma. For the CDR3, the DNA is TGTGCCAGCAGTTGGTTGACTAGCGGGGGGGCCTATCCCGGGGAGCTGTTTTTT. Protein product: CASSWLTSGGAYPGELFF.